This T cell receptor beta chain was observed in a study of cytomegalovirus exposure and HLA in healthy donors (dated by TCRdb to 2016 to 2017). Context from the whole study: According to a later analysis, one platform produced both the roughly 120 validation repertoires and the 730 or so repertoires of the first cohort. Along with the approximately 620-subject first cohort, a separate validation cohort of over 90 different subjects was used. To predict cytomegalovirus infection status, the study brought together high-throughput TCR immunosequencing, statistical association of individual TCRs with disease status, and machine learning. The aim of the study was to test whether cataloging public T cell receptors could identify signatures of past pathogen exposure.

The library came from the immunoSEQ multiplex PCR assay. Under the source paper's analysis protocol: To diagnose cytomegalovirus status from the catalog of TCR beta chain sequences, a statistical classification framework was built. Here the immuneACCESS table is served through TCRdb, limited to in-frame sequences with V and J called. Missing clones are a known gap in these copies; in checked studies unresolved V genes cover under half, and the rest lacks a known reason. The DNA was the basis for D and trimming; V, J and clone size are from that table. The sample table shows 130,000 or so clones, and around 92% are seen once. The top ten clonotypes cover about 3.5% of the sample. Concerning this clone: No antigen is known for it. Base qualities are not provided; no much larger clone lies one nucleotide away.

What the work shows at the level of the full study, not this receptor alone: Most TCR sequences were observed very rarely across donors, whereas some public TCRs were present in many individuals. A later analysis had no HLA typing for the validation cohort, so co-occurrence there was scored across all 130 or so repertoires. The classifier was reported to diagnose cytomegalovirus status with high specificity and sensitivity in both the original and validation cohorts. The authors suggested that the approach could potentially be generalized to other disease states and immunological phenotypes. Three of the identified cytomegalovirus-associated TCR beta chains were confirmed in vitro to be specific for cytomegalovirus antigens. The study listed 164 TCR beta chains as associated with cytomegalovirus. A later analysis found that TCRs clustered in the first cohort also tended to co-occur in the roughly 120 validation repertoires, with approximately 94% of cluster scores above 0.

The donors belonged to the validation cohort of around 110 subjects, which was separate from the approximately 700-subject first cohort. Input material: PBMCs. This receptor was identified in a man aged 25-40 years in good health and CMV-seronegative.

The DNA sequence is given as TGTGCCAGCAGCTTCCGGGGGTTGGGGCAAGAGACCCAGTACTTC. Its translation reads: CASSFRGLGQETQYF. The chain is made from TRBV7-8 and TRBJ2-5; the best D guess is TRBD2, with 6 bases matching. CDR1 and CDR2, per the germline V gene, are SGHVS and FQNEAQ. At the junction V is shortened by 3 bases and J by 2 bases, with 13 bases in between. Measured from the cysteine to the phenylalanine, the CDR3 is 15 residues long. Of the read, only the CDR3 DNA is kept; its 45 bases are in frame from base 1.